The entry below gives a single TCR beta chain sequence along with its context. Its target is not known. This entry belongs to a study of CXCR3-negative and CXCR3-positive naive CD8 T cells. Overall study results and limits: Hydrophobicity was higher for TRB CDR3s found in CXCR3-positive naive cells than in CXCR3-negative naive cells. Memory cells diverged, while naive CXCR3-positive and CXCR3-negative cells had similar TRBV-TRBJ usage.

UMI labels and 5' RACE were used to prepare the TRB cDNA libraries. TCRdb re-called the 5' RACE reads, yielding one record per CDR3 amino acid sequence without DNA. The sample yields approximately 6,200 distinct CDR3 sequences, of which the top ten take up approximately 1.5%. CDR1 and CDR2 (germline): MDHEN, SYDVKM. The CDR3 totals 11 residues. This chain links TRBV28 with TRBJ2-7; TCRdb reports TRBD2, a call that lacks DNA to check it against. The sample comprised naive CXCR3+ CD8+ T cells from blood. Subset meaning: CD45RO-CCR7+CD27+CD95- naive CD8+ T cells expressing CXCR3 (TNR3+). The receptor's source is a human donor in good health. Some clones in this sample may be carry-over from other donors' samples. The CDR3: CASVEEGEQYF.